This T cell receptor beta chain was observed in a study of blood T cell repertoires in COVID-19. Study at large: Two negative PCRs, clearance, or symptom resolution characterized the recovered Cohort 3 donors. The United States, Italy and Spain supplied acute and convalescent COVID-19 samples.

In assigning cohorts, the study relied on participant-reported clinical history. The CDR3 is 15 residues long. With 4 bases clipped from V and 6 bases from J, the junction kept 7 bases outside the gene matches. Germline V gene lookup returns CDR1 SGHRS and CDR2 YFSETQ. Repertoires were generated with immunoSEQ multiplex PCR, while TCRdb's copy carries only in-frame clones and drops some. The sample has about 170,000 clones, roughly 78% seen once. The J gene is TRBJ2-7, the V gene TRBV5-1; 13 bases are a match to TRBD2. Sequenced input: PBMCs or T cells enriched from blood (not recorded which). The sequence came from a woman between 70 and 85 years old in a cohort exposed to, infected with or recovered from COVID-19 (not recorded which). CDR3 sequence (DNA): TGCGCCAGCAGCCTTTGGACTAGCGGGAGCGGCGAGCAGTACTTC. As protein: CASSLWTSGSGEQYF. Supplemented by reference TRBV5-1 and TRBJ2-7, the full variable domain reads KAGVTQTPRYLIKTRGQQVTLSCSPISGHRSVSWYQQTPGQGLQFLFEYFSETQRNKGNFPGRFSGRQFSNSRSEMNVSTLELGDSALYLCASSLWTSGSGEQYFGPGTRLTVT.